This is a list of T cell receptor beta chains from one sample in a study of blood T cell repertoires in COVID-19. Some clones are missing from TCRdb's copy, which holds only in-frame ones; the method was immunoSEQ multiplex PCR. The repertoire includes about 67,000 clones, 65% to 85% of them detected once, and about 40% sits in the top ten. The sample taken for sequencing was peripheral blood. These receptors all come from a human donor in a cohort sampled during active COVID-19. The CDR3 runs from the conserved cysteine through the conserved F or W. D genes are given only for firm matches. Where a row states a size, it is once, few, many or the class of an expanded clone; other rows omit it.

d_call j_call clone_size v_call cdr3_aa cdr3_nt
TRBD1 TRBJ2-5 . TRBV7-9 CASTHFKTGYQETQYF TGTGCCAGCACCCATTTTAAGACAGGGTATCAAGAGACCCAGTACTTC
TRBD1 TRBJ1-2 . TRBV7-9 CASSRRGTGGAKDYGYTF TGTGCCAGCAGCCGTCGAGGGACAGGGGGCGCAAAGGACTATGGCTACACCTTC
. TRBJ2-1 . TRBV7-8 CASSPLGGTASYNEQFF TGTGCCAGCAGCCCCCTTGGCGGGACAGCCTCCTACAATGAGCAGTTCTTC
. TRBJ2-1 . TRBV2 CASSRGSSADYNEQFF TGTGCCAGCAGCAGGGGTTCGAGTGCGGACTACAATGAGCAGTTCTTC
. TRBJ2-7 . TRBV19 CASSIEGGYEQYF TGTGCCAGTAGTATAGAAGGCGGATACGAGCAGTACTTC
. TRBJ2-1 . TRBV6-2/TRBV6-3 CASSIQGPEQFF TGTGCCAGCAGTATACAGGGTCCTGAGCAGTTCTTC
TRBD1 TRBJ2-2 . TRBV15 CATSPGQRNTGELFF TGTGCCACCAGCCCGGGACAGAGGAACACCGGGGAGCTGTTTTTT
. TRBJ2-2 . TRBV18 CASSRAGTVNTGELFF TGTGCCAGCTCACGGGCGGGGACAGTGAACACCGGGGAGCTGTTTTTT
TRBD1 TRBJ1-5 . TRBV19 CASSIGTGGNQPQHF TGTGCCAGTAGTATAGGGACAGGGGGGAATCAGCCCCAGCATTTT
. TRBJ2-3 once TRBV5-1 CASSGGTGTQTQYF TGCGCCAGCAGCGGAGGTACCGGGACACAAACGCAGTATTTT
. TRBJ2-1 . TRBV30 CAWSVSVYNEQFF TGTGCCTGGAGTGTATCAGTTTACAATGAGCAGTTCTTC
. TRBJ2-1 . TRBV6-5 CASGNTGYNEQFF TGTGCCAGCGGAAACACAGGTTACAATGAGCAGTTCTTC
. TRBJ1-5 . TRBV28 CASRGGEVSNQPQHF TGTGCCAGCAGGGGGGGGGAAGTTAGCAATCAGCCCCAGCATTTT
TRBD2 TRBJ2-3 . TRBV7-6 CASSPLAGRSTDTQYF TGTGCCAGCAGCCCGCTAGCGGGGAGGAGCACAGATACGCAGTATTTT
TRBD1 TRBJ1-5 . TRBV12-3/TRBV12-4 CASSFRGRQPQHF TGTGCCAGCAGTTTCAGGGGGCGTCAGCCCCAGCATTTT
. TRBJ2-7 few TRBV2 CASSERVVREQYF TGTGCCAGCAGTGAACGGGTAGTGCGCGAGCAGTACTTC
. TRBJ1-1 . TRBV14 CASSEDPGFVGGNTEAFF TGTGCCAGCAGCGAGGACCCGGGGTTCGTCGGGGGGAACACTGAAGCTTTCTTT
. TRBJ2-4 . TRBV5-4 CASARAGAKNIQYF TGTGCCAGCGCTCGAGCAGGAGCCAAAAACATTCAGTACTTC
TRBD1 TRBJ1-1 . TRBV10-3 CAISAQQGGNAEAFF TGTGCCATCAGTGCCCAACAGGGGGGAAACGCTGAAGCTTTCTTT
TRBD1 TRBJ1-1 . TRBV19 CASSILGQARMAFF TGTGCCAGTAGTATATTGGGACAGGCTCGGATGGCTTTCTTT
. TRBJ1-5 . TRBV30 CAWSVGTITSQPQHF TGTGCCTGGAGTGTAGGGACAATAACCAGTCAGCCCCAGCATTTT
TRBD1 TRBJ1-1 . TRBV6-4 CASSAGTGTEAFF TGTGCCAGCAGTGCCGGGACAGGCACTGAAGCTTTCTTT
. TRBJ2-2 . TRBV7-2 CASSPTPVGGELFF TGTGCCAGCAGCCCGACTCCTGTCGGCGGGGAGCTGTTTTTT
TRBD1 TRBJ2-4 . TRBV5-4 CASSSQGALAKNIQYF TGTGCCAGCAGCTCCCAGGGGGCGCTGGCCAAAAACATTCAGTACTTC
. TRBJ2-2 few TRBV24-1 CATSDLHGFGELFF TGTGCCACCAGTGATTTGCACGGGTTCGGGGAGCTGTTTTTT
. TRBJ2-7 . TRBV15 CATSRDGGASAYEQYF TGTGCCACCAGCAGAGATGGGGGGGCCTCGGCCTACGAGCAGTACTTC
TRBD1 TRBJ1-1 . TRBV7-2 CASSLDRGTGTEAFF TGTGCCAGCAGCTTAGACAGGGGAACGGGCACTGAAGCTTTCTTT
. TRBJ1-5 . TRBV2 CASSSSGQPQHF TGTGCCAGCTCCTCTTCAGGTCAGCCCCAGCATTTT
. TRBJ2-7 . TRBV4-1 CASSHQIAESYEQYF TGCGCCAGCAGCCATCAGATAGCGGAGTCCTACGAGCAGTACTTC
TRBD2 TRBJ2-5 . TRBV3-1/TRBV3-2 CASRPYRDYQETQYF TGTGCCAGCAGACCTTACCGGGACTATCAAGAGACCCAGTACTTC
TRBD1 TRBJ2-1 . TRBV5-1 CASSLLGQDSSWGEQFF TGCGCCAGCAGCTTGTTGGGACAGGATTCTAGCTGGGGTGAGCAGTTCTTC
TRBD1 TRBJ1-2 . TRBV19 CASKIRGRAYGYTF TGTGCCAGTAAAATCAGGGGGCGCGCCTATGGCTACACCTTC
. TRBJ2-7 . TRBV12-5 CASAYRVTYEQYF TGTGCTAGTGCCTACAGGGTAACCTACGAGCAGTACTTC
. TRBJ1-3 . TRBV7-8 CASSLDGSSGNTIYF TGTGCCAGCAGCTTAGACGGGAGCTCTGGAAACACCATATATTTT
. TRBJ2-7 . TRBV12-5 CASGGASGAQYF TGTGCTAGTGGTGGCGCTAGTGGCGCGCAGTACTTC
. TRBJ1-6 . TRBV30 CAWSPVSSPLHF TGTGCCTGGAGTCCCGTGAGCTCACCCCTCCACTTT
TRBD1 TRBJ1-5 . TRBV2 CASSGTGGYQPQHF TGTGCCAGCAGTGGGACAGGGGGCTATCAGCCCCAGCATTTT
TRBD2 TRBJ2-1 . TRBV6-5 CASKPGGSYNEQFF TGTGCCAGCAAACCGGGGGGGTCCTACAATGAGCAGTTCTTC
TRBD2 TRBJ2-3 . TRBV9 CASSVVAGGTTDTQYF TGTGCCAGCAGCGTAGTAGCGGGGGGGACCACAGATACGCAGTATTTT
TRBD2 TRBJ2-7 . TRBV2 CASSDVLAAYEQYF TGTGCCAGCAGTGATGTGCTAGCGGCCTACGAGCAGTACTTC
. TRBJ2-3 . TRBV5-6 CASSSPGDTQYF TGTGCCAGCAGCTCCCCGGGGGATACGCAGTATTTT
. TRBJ2-7 . TRBV2 CASKADLPYEQYF TGTGCCAGCAAGGCCGACTTACCCTACGAGCAGTACTTC
TRBD1 TRBJ2-5 . TRBV28 CASSPLGTEETQYF TGTGCCAGCAGTCCGCTCGGGACAGAAGAGACCCAGTACTTC
. TRBJ1-2 . TRBV29-1 CSVVTDGYTF TGCAGCGTTGTCACGGATGGCTACACCTTC
TRBD1 TRBJ1-2 . TRBV11-3 CASSLGGQGNPNYGYTF TGTGCCAGCAGCTTAGGTGGACAGGGTAATCCTAACTATGGCTACACCTTC
TRBD1 TRBJ1-5 . TRBV4-1 CASSQDWGQGANQPQHF TGCGCCAGCAGCCAAGATTGGGGACAGGGGGCCAATCAGCCCCAGCATTTT
. TRBJ2-1 . TRBV2 CASSFGQTSSYNEQFF TGTGCCAGCAGTTTCGGACAGACCAGCTCCTACAATGAGCAGTTCTTC